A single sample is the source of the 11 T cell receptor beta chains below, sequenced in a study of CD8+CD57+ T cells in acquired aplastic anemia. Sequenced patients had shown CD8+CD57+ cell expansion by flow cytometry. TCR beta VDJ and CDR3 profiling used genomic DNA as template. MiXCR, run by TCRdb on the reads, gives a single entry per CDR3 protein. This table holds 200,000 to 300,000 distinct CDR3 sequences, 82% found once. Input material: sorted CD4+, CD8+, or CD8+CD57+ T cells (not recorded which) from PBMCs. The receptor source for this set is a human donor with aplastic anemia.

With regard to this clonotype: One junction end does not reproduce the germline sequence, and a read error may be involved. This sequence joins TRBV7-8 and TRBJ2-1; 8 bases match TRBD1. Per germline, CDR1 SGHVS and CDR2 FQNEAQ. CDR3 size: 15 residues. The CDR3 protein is CASSLGQGAETQQFF. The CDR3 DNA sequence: TGCGCCAGCAGCTTAGGGCAGGGGGCTGAAACTCAGCAGTTCTTC.

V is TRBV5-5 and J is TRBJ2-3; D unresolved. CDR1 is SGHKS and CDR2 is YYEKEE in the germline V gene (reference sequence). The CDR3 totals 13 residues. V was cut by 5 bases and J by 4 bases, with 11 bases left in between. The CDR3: CASRVGSADTQYF. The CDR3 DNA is TGTGCCAGCAGGGTCGGCAGCGCAGATACGCAGTATTTT.

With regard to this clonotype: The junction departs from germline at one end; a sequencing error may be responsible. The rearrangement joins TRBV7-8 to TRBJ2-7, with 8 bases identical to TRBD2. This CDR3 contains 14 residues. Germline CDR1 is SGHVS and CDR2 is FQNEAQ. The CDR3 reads CASSYAGGPDEQYF. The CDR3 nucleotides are TGTGCCAGCAGTTACGCGGGGGGTCCCGACGAGCAGTATTTC.

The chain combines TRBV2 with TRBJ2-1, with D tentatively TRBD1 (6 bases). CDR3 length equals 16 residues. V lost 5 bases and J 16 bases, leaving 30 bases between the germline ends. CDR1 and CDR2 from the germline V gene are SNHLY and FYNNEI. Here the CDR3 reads CASSYQSLGQSNEPFF. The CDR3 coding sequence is TGTGCCAGCAGTTATCAAAGCTTAGGACAGAGCAATGAGCCCTTCTTC.

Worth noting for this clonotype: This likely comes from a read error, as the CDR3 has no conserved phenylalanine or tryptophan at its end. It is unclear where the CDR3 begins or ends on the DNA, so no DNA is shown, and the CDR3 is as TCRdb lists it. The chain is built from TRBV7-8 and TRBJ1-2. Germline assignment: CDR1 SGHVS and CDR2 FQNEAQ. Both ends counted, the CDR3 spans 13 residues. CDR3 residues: CASSVDLGGNTKA.

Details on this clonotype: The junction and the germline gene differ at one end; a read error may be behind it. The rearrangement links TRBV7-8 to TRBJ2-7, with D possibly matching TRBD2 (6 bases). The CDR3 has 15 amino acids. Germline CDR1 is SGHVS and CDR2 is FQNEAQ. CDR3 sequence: CASSLAGGPESQHYF. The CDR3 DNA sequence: TGTGCCAGCAGCTTAGCGGGAGGTCCCGAGTCGCAGCATTACTTC.

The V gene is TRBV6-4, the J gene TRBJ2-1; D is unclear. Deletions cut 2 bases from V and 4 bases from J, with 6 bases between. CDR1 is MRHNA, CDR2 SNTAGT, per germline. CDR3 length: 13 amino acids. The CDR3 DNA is TGTGCCAGCAGTGACCACGGTTACAATGAGCAGTTCTTC. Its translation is CASSDHGYNEQFF.

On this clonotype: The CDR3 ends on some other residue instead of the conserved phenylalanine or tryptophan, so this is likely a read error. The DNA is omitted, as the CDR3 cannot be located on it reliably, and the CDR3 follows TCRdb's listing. CDR3 in amino acids: CASSQGLARGLAN. The rearrangement uses TRBV7-3 and TRBJ1-2. Ends included, the CDR3 has 13 residues. Germline V lookup: CDR1 SGHTA, CDR2 FQGTGA.

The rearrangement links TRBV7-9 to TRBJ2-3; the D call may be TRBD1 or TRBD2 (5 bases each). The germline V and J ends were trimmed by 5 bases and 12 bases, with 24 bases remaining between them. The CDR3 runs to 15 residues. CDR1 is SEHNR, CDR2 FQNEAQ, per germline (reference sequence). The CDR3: CASSPVEGKQDFQYF. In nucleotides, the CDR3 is TGTGCCAGCAGCCCCGTTGAGGGGAAGCAGGATTTCCAGTATTTT.

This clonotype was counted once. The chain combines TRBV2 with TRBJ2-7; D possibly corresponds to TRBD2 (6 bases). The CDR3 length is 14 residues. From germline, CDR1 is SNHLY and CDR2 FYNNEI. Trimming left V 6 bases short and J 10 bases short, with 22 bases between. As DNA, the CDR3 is TGTGCCAGCAGCGGTGCCGGGGGAGGCTACCCCCAGTACTTC. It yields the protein CASSGAGGGYPQYF.

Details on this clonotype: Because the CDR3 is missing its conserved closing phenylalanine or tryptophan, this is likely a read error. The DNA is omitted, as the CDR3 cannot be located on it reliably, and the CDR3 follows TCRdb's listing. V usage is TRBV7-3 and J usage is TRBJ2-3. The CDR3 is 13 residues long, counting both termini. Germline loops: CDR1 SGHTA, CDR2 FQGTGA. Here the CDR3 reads CASRLSGRGQDES.